This T cell receptor beta chain was found in a study of cytomegalovirus exposure and HLA in healthy donors. Regarding the study as a whole: Upon later analysis, TCR association rates were observed to vary by HLA locus, being highest for DRB1 and lowest for HLA-C.

Both 60 Vbeta primers and 13 Jbeta primers went into the PCR. Libraries were prepared by immunoSEQ multiplex PCR; TCRdb keeps only in-frame clonotypes and omits some of them. The table has 110,000 to 150,000 clones, roughly 71% seen once. With regard to this clone: Its antigen is not known.

Germline loops: CDR1 MNHEY, CDR2 SVGAGI. The CDR3 is made up of 13 amino acids. Trimming took 6 bases from V and 4 from J; bases not matched to a gene: 4. The chain recombines TRBV6-5 with TRBJ2-7; 9 nucleotides line up with TRBD1. Sequences were obtained from PBMCs. The receptor was derived from a man aged 25 to 40 in good health and CMV-seronegative. The CDR3 is CASSPGTGYEQYF. As DNA, the CDR3 is TGTGCCAGCAGCCCCGGGACAGGGTACGAGCAGTACTTC.